Given below is one T cell receptor (beta chain) in context. Its target is unknown. Participating donors were healthy, HIV-negative adults free of recent acute infections or vaccinations. In the sorted-subset replicate PCRs, 200 ng DNA, tens of thousands of T cell genomes, was used. Profiled with immunoSEQ multiplex PCR; TCRdb holds only in-frame clones, not every one. The table records some 2 million clones, roughly 95% of them present only once. This specimen comes from a study of shared clonotypes between healthy human individuals. Study-wide findings and caveats: In general, naive subsets displayed greater estimated richness than memory subsets did. In contrast to clonotypes shared by all four donors, non-shared clonotypes had lower generation probabilities.

CDR1 SNHLY and CDR2 FYNNEI come from the germline V gene. There are 14 residues in the CDR3. The germline V and J ends were trimmed by 0 bases and 7 bases, with 12 bases remaining between them. This clonotype was sampled from a man between 18 and 35 years old in good health. The chain is built from TRBV2 and TRBJ1-2, with D perhaps matching TRBD1 (6 bases). Sequencing was carried out using naive CD4+ T cells sorted from blood. The subset denotes: CD45RA+ positively selected. The CDR3 DNA follows: TGTGCCAGCAGTGAAGCATTACAGGGATTTGGCTACACCTTC. Its translation is CASSEALQGFGYTF.